The present entry profiles one T cell receptor (beta chain) with its context. Its antigen remains unidentified. Germline assignment: CDR1 SGHNT and CDR2 YYREEE (reference sequence). V gave up 4 bases and J gave up 5 bases; unmatched junction bases: 4. CDR3 length: 13 residues. The sample belongs to a study of OX40 agonist ivuxolimab in advanced cancers. Overall study context: The dose of intravenous ivuxolimab that patients received every 2 weeks ranged from 0.01 to 10 mg/kg. Study-level results: Both CD4+ and CD8+ T cell populations in blood had undergone clonal expansion by week 6 at 0.1 to 3.0 mg/kg. Antigen targets of the expanded peripheral T cells went undetermined.

A history of autoimmune disease or systemic immunosuppression excluded patients. The protocol was immunoSEQ multiplex PCR, while the TCRdb copy is restricted to in-frame clones and leaves out a portion. This sample has about 46,000 clones, with 82% found just once. This sequence was found in an adult with an advanced solid tumor such as melanoma, head and neck, liver or kidney cancer. Material: CD4+ or CD8+ T cells sorted from blood, obtained in a trial of the OX40 agonist ivuxolimab. This rearrangement joins TRBV5-4 to TRBJ2-5; 8 bases map to TRBD1. CDR3 nucleotides: TGTGCCAGCAGCCCCTGGACAGGGGAGACCCAGTACTTC. Residues: CASSPWTGETQYF.